This T cell receptor (beta chain) came from a study of T cells in localized non-small cell lung cancer. V shed 2 bases and J shed 7 bases, with 8 bases lying between them. CDR3 length equals 11 residues. Germline V gene lookup returns CDR1 GTSNPN and CDR2 SVGIG (reference sequence). The sample holds one count of this clone. What it binds is not known. Study-level results: Exceeding tumor, uninvolved adjacent lung had the highest T cell clonality. Density of T cells in blood, when higher, went with longer overall survival.

Some clones are missing from TCRdb's copy, which holds only in-frame ones; the method was immunoSEQ multiplex PCR. The sample contains around 45,000 clones, about 88% of which appear only once. Sequenced material: PBMCs, taken before any cancer treatment. The TCR was taken from a man aged 40 to 70 with stage II lung adenocarcinoma. The J gene is TRBJ1-1, the V gene TRBV30, with D perhaps matching TRBD1 (5 bases). DNA of the CDR3: TGTGCCTGGAGTCTGGGACTTGAAGCTTTCTTT. This codes for CAWSLGLEAFF.